One sample yielded the 5 T cell receptor beta chains listed below, sequenced in a study of T-cell memory formation after mild COVID-19 (dated by TCRdb to 2020 to 2022). The library was prepared using 5' RACE. The instrument was an Illumina NovaSeq 6000. Clones were called with MiXCR by TCRdb after fastp trimmed the public reads at Q25, and only in-frame beta chains were retained. Each record represents a unique CDR3 protein, reported with the most common genes and DNA among its rows. This sample comprises under 250,000 distinct CDR3 sequences, more than 25% of them detected only once. About an eighth of the sample belongs to the ten largest clones. Material for sequencing was PBMCs or a T cell subset sorted from them (not recorded which). These receptor sequences come from an adult woman who had mild COVID-19 (a few samples of this study predate the infection). The sample titles of this study are shuffled in the database, so cell type and time point are left out; the donor was told from shared clones.

This clonotype occurred once. The chain recombines TRBV12-3 or TRBV12-4 with TRBJ1-1; no clear D. Deletions cut 8 bases from V and 1 base from J, with 23 bases between. CDR3 length equals 17 residues. CDR3 protein: CASSLNGYAPRNTEAFF. CDR3 nucleotide sequence: TGTGCCAGCTCCTTAAATGGGTATGCCCCGAGGAACACTGAAGCTTTCTTT.

Concerning this clonotype: Given a much more abundant clone one base away, this may be a read error. The gene calls are TRBV15 and TRBJ2-1; D unclear. This CDR3 is built from 12 residues. Germline V lookup: CDR1 LNHNV, CDR2 YYDKDF (reference sequence). CDR3 protein: CATRSSYNEEFF. The CDR3 coding sequence is TGTGCCACCAGGAGTTCCTACAATGAGGAGTTCTTC.

This clonotype has more than one count but fewer than ten. The CDR3 sequence is CASSLVGLAGVSTDTQYF. CDR3 bases: TGTGCCAGCAGCTTAGTAGGACTAGCGGGGGTTAGCACAGATACGCAGTATTTT. V usage is TRBV7-2 and J usage is TRBJ2-3; 13 bases agree with TRBD2. Germline assignment: CDR1 SGHTA and CDR2 FQGNSA. The CDR3 runs to 18 residues. J gave up 0 bases and V 1 base, and 4 bases lay outside the gene matches.

The genes are TRBV7-9 and TRBJ2-2, with a possible D match to TRBD2 (5 bases). Trimming removed 5 bases at V and 7 bases at J, with 8 bases between. This CDR3 region has 12 residues. CDR1 and CDR2 from the germline V gene are SEHNR and FQNEAQ (reference sequence). For the CDR3, the DNA is TGTGCCAGCAGCCGTCGGGGCGGGGAGCTGTTTTTT. Protein product: CASSRRGGELFF.

In its sample, this clonotype was seen a few times. This sequence joins TRBV7-3 and TRBJ2-3; 15 bases are shared with TRBD2. This CDR3 is 15 amino acids long. V dropped 5 bases and J dropped 4; count of bases not matched to a gene: 1. Germline V gene data show CDR1 as SGHTA and CDR2 as FQGTGA. The CDR3 DNA follows: TGTGCCAGCAGCCGGACTAGCGGGGGGGCAGATACGCAGTATTTT. It yields the protein CASSRTSGGADTQYF.